This T cell receptor (beta chain) is drawn from a study of cytomegalovirus exposure and HLA in healthy donors. General study findings and limits: Cytomegalovirus status, reportedly, was diagnosed with high specificity and sensitivity by the classifier.

On this clone: No antigen is known for it.

Produced via immunoSEQ multiplex PCR; TCRdb's table is partial and in-frame only. The sample yields under 150,000 clones, roughly 90% seen once. The donors were in the approximately 130-subject validation cohort; that cohort was separate from the approximately 700-subject first cohort. The sample taken for sequencing was PBMCs. The sequence was collected from a woman aged 18-30 years in good health and CMV-seronegative.

In nucleotides, the CDR3 is TGTGCCAGTAGGCAAGGACTAGCACCCGTCTACGAGCAGTACTTC. It specifies CASRQGLAPVYEQYF. The chain links TRBV19 to TRBJ2-7; 8 bases agree with TRBD2. V was pared by 6 bases and J by 3 bases, with 10 bases of the junction left unmatched. The CDR3 sequence is 15 residues long. Looked up from germline, CDR1 is LNHDA and CDR2 is SQIVND (reference sequence). Full variable domain (rest looked up from reference TRBV19 and TRBJ2-7): DGGITQSPKYLFRKEGQNVTLSCEQNLNHDAMYWYRQDPGQGLRLIYYSQIVNDFQKGDIAEGYSVSREKKESFPLTVTSAQKNPTAFYLCASRQGLAPVYEQYFGPGTRLTVT.